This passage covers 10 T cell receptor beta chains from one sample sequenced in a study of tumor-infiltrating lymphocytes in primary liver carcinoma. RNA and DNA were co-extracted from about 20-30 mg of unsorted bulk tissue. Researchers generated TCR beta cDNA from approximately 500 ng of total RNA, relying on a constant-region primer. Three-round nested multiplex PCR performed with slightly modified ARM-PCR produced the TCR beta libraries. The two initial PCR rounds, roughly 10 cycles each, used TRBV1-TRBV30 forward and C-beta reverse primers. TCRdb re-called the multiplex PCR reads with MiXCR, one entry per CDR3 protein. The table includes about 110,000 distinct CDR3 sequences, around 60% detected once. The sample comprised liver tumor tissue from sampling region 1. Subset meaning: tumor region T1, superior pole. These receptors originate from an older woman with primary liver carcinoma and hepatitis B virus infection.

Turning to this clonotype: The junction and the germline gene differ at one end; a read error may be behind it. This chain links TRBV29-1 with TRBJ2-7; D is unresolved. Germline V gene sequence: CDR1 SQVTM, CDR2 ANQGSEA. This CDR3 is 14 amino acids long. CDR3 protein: CSVAGIARAYVQYF. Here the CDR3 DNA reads TGCAGCGTGGCTGGGATAGCTAGAGCCTACGTGCAGTACTTC.

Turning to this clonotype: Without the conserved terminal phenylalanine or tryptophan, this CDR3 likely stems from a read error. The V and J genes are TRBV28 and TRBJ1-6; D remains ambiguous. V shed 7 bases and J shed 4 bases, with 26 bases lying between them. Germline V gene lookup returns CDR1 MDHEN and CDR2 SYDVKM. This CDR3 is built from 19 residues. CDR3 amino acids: CASTTLAGPVGPYNSPLHI. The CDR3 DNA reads TGTGCCAGCACTACCTTAGCCGGGCCAGTAGGACCTTATAATTCACCCCTCCACATT.

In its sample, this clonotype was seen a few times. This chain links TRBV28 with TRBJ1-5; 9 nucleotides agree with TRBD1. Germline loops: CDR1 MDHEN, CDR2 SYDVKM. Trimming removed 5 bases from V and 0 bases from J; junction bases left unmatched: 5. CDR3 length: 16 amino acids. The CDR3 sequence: CASSGDREDSNQPQHF. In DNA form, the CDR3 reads TGTGCCAGCAGTGGGGACAGGGAAGATAGCAATCAGCCCCAGCATTTT.

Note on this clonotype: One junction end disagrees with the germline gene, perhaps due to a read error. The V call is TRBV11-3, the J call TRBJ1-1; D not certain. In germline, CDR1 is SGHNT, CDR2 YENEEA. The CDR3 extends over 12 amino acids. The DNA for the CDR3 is TGTGCTAGCAGCAAAGGGTACACTGATGCTTTCTTT. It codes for CASSKGYTDAFF.

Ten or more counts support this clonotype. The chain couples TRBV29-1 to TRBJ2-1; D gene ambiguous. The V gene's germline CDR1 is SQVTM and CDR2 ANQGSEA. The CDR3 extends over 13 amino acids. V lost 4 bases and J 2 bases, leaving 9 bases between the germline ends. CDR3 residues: CSVVFDAYNEQFF. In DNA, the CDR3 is TGCAGCGTTGTCTTCGACGCCTACAATGAGCAGTTCTTC.

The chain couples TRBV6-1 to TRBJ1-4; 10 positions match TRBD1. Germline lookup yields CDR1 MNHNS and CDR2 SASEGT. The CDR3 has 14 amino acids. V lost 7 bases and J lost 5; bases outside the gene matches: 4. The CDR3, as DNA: TGTGCCAGCATCAGGGACAGGGGAAATGAAAAACTGTTTTTT. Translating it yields CASIRDRGNEKLFF.

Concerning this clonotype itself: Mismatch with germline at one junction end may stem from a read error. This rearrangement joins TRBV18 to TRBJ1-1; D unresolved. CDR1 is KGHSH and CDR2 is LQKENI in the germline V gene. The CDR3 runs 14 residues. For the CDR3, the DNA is TGTGTCAGCTCACTAACAAAGATGAACACTGAAGCTTTCTTT. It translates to CVSSLTKMNTEAFF. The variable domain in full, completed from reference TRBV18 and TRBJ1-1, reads NAGVMQNPRHLVRRRGQEARLRCSPMKGHSHVYWYRQLPEEGLKFMVYLQKENIIDESGMPKERFSAEFPKEGPSILRIQQVVRGDSAAYFCVSSLTKMNTEAFFGQGTRLTVV.

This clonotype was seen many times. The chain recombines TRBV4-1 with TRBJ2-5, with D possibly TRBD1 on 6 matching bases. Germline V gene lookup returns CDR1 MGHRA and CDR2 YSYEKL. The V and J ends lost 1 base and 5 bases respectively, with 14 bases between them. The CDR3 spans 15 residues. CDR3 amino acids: CASSQGPLQGETQYF. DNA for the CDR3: TGCGCCAGCAGCCAAGGCCCGCTTCAGGGGGAGACCCAGTACTTC.

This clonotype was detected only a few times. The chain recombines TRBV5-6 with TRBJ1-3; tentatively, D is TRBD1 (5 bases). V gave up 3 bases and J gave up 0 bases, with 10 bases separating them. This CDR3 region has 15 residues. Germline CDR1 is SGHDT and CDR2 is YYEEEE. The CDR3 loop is CASSYRQLSGNTIYF. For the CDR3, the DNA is TGTGCCAGCAGCTACAGACAGCTCTCTGGAAACACCATATATTTT.

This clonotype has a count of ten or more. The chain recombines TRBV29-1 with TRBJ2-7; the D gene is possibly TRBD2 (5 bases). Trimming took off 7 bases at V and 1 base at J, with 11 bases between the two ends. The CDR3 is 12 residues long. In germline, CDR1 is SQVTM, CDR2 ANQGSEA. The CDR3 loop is CSGTGSSYEQYF. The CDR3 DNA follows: TGCAGCGGTACGGGGTCTTCCTACGAGCAGTACTTC.